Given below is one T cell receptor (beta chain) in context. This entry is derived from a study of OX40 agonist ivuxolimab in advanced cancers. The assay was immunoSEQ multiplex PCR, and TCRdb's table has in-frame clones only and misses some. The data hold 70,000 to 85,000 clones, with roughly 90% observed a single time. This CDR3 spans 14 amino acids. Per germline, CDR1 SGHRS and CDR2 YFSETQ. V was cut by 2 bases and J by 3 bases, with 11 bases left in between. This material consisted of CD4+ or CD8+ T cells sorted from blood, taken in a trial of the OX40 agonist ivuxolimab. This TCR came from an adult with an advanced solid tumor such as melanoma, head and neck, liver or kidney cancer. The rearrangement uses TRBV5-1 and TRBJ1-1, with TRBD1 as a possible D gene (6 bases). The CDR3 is CASSFLQGDTEAFF. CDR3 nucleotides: TGCGCCAGCAGCTTTTTACAGGGTGACACTGAAGCTTTCTTT.